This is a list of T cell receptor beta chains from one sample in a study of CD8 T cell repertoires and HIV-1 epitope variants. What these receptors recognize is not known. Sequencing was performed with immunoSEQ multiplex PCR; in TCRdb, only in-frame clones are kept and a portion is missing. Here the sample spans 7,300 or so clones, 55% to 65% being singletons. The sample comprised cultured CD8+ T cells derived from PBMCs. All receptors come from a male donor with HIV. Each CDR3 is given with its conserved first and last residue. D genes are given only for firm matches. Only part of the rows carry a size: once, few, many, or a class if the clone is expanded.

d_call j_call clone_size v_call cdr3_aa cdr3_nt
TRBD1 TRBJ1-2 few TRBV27 CASSATGGFGGYTF TGTGCCAGCAGTGCGACAGGGGGCTTTGGCGGCTACACCTTC
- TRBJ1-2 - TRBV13 CASSFADSFYGYTF TGTGCCAGCAGCTTCGCGGACAGCTTCTATGGCTACACCTTC
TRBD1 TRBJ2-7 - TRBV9 CASSAGTGLSYEQYF TGTGCCAGCAGCGCCGGGACAGGTCTCTCCTACGAGCAGTACTTC
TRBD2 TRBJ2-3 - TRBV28 CASSLTSGTSGSAADTQYF TGTGCCAGCAGTCTAACCTCCGGGACTAGCGGGAGTGCGGCAGATACGCAGTATTTT
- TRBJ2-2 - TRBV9 CASSGSGSPAGELFF TGTGCCAGCAGCGGGAGCGGGTCCCCAGCCGGGGAGCTGTTTTTT
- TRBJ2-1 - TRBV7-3 CASSLDNEQFF TGTGCCAGCAGCCTCGACAATGAGCAGTTCTTC
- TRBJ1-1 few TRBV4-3 CASSQEEGDHGPNTEAFF TGCGCCAGCAGCCAAGAAGAAGGAGATCACGGACCAAACACTGAAGCTTTCTTT
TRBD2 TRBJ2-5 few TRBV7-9 CASSTGALRGTSGGETQYF TGTGCCAGCAGCACCGGGGCTCTCCGAGGGACTAGCGGAGGAGAGACCCAGTACTTC
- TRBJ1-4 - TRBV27 CASRPTGTVNEKLFF TGTGCCAGCAGACCTACCGGGACGGTGAATGAAAAACTGTTTTTT
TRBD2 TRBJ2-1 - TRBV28 CASVLGGGMNSYNEQFF TGTGCCAGCGTCCTTGGGGGAGGGATGAACTCCTACAATGAGCAGTTCTTC
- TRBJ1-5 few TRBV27 CASSWGGAQPQHF TGTGCCAGCAGTTGGGGGGGAGCTCAGCCCCAGCATTTT
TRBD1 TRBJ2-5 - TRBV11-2 CASSPGTGRQETQYF TGTGCCAGCAGCCCCGGGACAGGGCGCCAAGAGACCCAGTACTTC
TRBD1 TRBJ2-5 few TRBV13 CASSLGTGETQYF TGTGCCAGCAGCTTGGGGACAGGAGAGACCCAGTACTTC
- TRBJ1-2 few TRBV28 CATTLGTYTF TGTGCCACTACCCTTGGGACGTACACCTTC
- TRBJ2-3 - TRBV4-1 CASNLGPGASTDTQYF TGCGCCAGCAATCTTGGGCCAGGGGCGAGCACAGATACGCAGTATTTT
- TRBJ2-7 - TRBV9 CASSPGDSSYEQYF TGTGCCAGCAGCCCGGGGGACAGCTCCTACGAGCAGTACTTC
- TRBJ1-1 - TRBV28 CASSYETGSIEAFF TGTGCCAGCAGTTACGAGACAGGCTCGATTGAAGCTTTCTTT
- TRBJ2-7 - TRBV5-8 CASSDSTVTYEQYF TGTGCCAGCAGCGACTCGACAGTTACCTACGAGCAGTACTTC
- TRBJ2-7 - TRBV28 CASSSIYVRSLSSYEQYF TGTGCCAGCAGTTCAATCTATGTCAGGTCACTAAGCTCCTACGAGCAGTACTTC
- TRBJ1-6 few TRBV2 CASSDRSSYNSPLHF TGTGCCAGCAGTGACAGGAGCTCCTATAATTCACCCCTCCACTTT
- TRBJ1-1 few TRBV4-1 CASSPPEGIEAFF TGCGCCAGCAGCCCACCGGAGGGGATTGAAGCTTTCTTT
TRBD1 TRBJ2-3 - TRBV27 CASVPGTGGFTDTQYF TGTGCCAGCGTCCCAGGGACAGGGGGTTTCACAGATACGCAGTATTTT
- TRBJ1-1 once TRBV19 CASSITPSGTEAFF TGTGCCAGTAGCATTACACCATCGGGCACTGAAGCTTTCTTT
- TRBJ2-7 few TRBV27 CASSLRTSETGRYEQYF TGTGCCAGCAGTTTAAGAACTTCAGAGACAGGGAGGTACGAGCAGTACTTC
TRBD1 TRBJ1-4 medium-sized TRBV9 CASSPRDSSNEKLFF TGTGCCAGCAGCCCAAGGGACAGTTCTAATGAAAAACTGTTTTTT
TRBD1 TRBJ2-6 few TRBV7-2 CASSQGRRTGGFTF TGTGCCAGCAGCCAAGGTCGGCGGACAGGGGGGTTTACTTTC
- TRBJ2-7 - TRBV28 CASSSVGGRLYEQYF TGTGCCAGCAGTTCTGTAGGGGGTAGACTTTACGAGCAGTACTTC
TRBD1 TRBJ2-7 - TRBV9 CASSVAGTGVEEQYF TGTGCCAGCAGCGTAGCTGGGACAGGGGTGGAAGAGCAGTACTTC
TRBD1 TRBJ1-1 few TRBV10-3 CAISAGDAGTADEAFF TGTGCCATCAGTGCCGGAGACGCGGGGACAGCTGATGAAGCTTTCTTT
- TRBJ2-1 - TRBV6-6 CASSWGRSEQFF TGTGCCAGCAGTTGGGGACGAAGTGAGCAGTTCTTC
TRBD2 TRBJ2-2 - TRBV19 CASSLGLVGTPNTGELFF TGTGCCAGTAGTCTCGGACTAGTGGGTACCCCGAACACCGGGGAGCTGTTTTTT
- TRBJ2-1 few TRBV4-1 CASSQESGYNEQFF TGCGCCAGCAGCCAAGAAAGCGGCTACAATGAGCAGTTCTTC
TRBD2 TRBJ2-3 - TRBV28 CASSPVGLATDTQYF TGTGCCAGCAGCCCGGTGGGACTAGCGACAGATACGCAGTATTTT
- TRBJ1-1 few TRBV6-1 CASIWEVNTEAFF TGTGCCAGCATATGGGAAGTGAACACTGAAGCTTTCTTT
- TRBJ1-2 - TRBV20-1 CSARGGQDYTF TGCAGTGCTAGAGGAGGGCAGGACTACACCTTC
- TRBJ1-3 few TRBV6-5 CASSYGVGGGNTIYF TGTGCCAGCAGTTACGGGGTGGGAGGTGGAAACACCATATATTTT
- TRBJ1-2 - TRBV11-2 CASSPDSNYGYTF TGTGCCAGCAGCCCGGACAGTAACTATGGCTACACCTTC
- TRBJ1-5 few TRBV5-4 CASTARRRLAGTADQPQHF TGTGCCAGTACCGCCCGGCGGAGGCTGGCCGGGACTGCTGATCAGCCCCAGCATTTT
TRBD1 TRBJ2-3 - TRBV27 CASSLTGETDTQYF TGTGCCAGCAGTTTGACAGGGGAGACAGATACGCAGTATTTT
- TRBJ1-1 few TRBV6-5 CASSWTFALNTEAFF TGTGCCAGCAGTTGGACCTTCGCCTTGAACACTGAAGCTTTCTTT
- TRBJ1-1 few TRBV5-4 CASSLDRNTEAFF TGTGCCAGCAGCTTGGACAGAAACACTGAAGCTTTCTTT
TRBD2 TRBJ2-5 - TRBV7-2 CASSVDGGSVETQYF TGTGCCAGCAGCGTCGATGGCGGGAGCGTGGAGACCCAGTACTTC
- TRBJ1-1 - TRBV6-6 CASSTFQVPTEAFF TGTGCCAGCAGTACCTTCCAGGTGCCAACTGAAGCTTTCTTT
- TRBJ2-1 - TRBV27 CASSFGSGEQFF TGTGCCAGCAGTTTCGGGTCTGGTGAGCAGTTCTTC
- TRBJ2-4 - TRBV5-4 CASSLKEASNIQYF TGTGCCAGCAGCTTGAAGGAGGCCTCAAACATTCAGTACTTC
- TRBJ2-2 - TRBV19 CASSQDSQSTGELFF TGTGCCAGTAGTCAAGACAGCCAGAGTACCGGGGAGCTGTTTTTT
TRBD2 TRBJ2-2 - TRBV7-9 CASSLEGLNTGELFF TGTGCCAGCAGCTTAGAGGGACTAAACACCGGGGAGCTGTTTTTT
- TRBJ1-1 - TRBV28 CASSLGGGLEAFF TGTGCCAGCAGTTTGGGGGGGGGACTTGAAGCTTTCTTT
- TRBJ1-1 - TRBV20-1 CSAYLNTEAFF TGCAGTGCTTACCTGAACACTGAAGCTTTCTTT
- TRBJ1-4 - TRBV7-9 CASSPLDSENEKLFF TGTGCCAGCAGCCCGCTCGACAGTGAGAATGAAAAACTGTTTTTT
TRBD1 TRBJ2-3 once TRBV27 CASGWTGVDTQYF TGTGCCAGCGGGTGGACAGGGGTGGATACGCAGTATTTT
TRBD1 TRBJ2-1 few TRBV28 CASSLSQGISYNEQFF TGTGCCAGCAGTTTATCACAGGGGATATCCTACAATGAGCAGTTCTTC
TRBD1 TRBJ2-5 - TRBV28 CASSLEGGSETQYF TGTGCCAGCAGCCTTGAAGGGGGCAGCGAGACCCAGTACTTC
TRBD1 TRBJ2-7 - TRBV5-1 CASSSAGTAYEQYF TGCGCCAGCAGCTCAGCCGGGACAGCCTACGAGCAGTACTTC
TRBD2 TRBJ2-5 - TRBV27 CASSPLAGTSGIQETQYF TGTGCCAGCAGTCCGTTGGCCGGGACTAGCGGGATCCAAGAGACCCAGTACTTC
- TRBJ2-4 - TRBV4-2 CASSQEIVDRNIQYF TGTGCCAGCAGCCAAGAAATCGTGGACAGAAACATTCAGTACTTC
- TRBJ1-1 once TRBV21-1 CASRIQRRGQVPSRANTEAFF TGTGCCAGCAGGATACAAAGGAGGGGACAGGTGCCATCCAGAGCGAACACTGAAGCTTTCTTT
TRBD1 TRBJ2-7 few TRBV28 CATDRASSYEQYF TGTGCCACGGACAGGGCGAGCTCCTACGAGCAGTACTTC
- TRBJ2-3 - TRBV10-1 CASSEGGDTQYF TGCGCCAGCAGTGAGGGGGGAGATACGCAGTATTTT
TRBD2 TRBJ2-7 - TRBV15 CATREDTSYEQYF TGTGCCACCCGGGAGGACACTTCCTACGAGCAGTACTTC